The 12 T cell receptor beta chains reported below all come from one sample, sequenced in a study of blood T cell repertoires in COVID-19. Method: immunoSEQ multiplex PCR; TCRdb's copy keeps in-frame clones and lacks some. Here the sample spans 35,000 to 50,000 clones, around 83% being singletons. The sequenced sample consisted of peripheral blood. These receptors all stem from a man aged 60-69 years with acute or convalescent COVID-19.

The chain links TRBV10-2 to TRBJ1-5; TRBD1 matches at 9 bases. Germline values: CDR1 WSHSY, CDR2 SAAADI. Trimming at V came to 3 bases and at J to 7 bases, leaving 4 bases not matched to a gene. This CDR3 contains 14 residues. The CDR3 nucleotides read TGCGCCAGCAGTGACGACAGGGGGGGACAGCCCCAGCATTTT. Its translation is CASSDDRGGQPQHF.

The CDR3 loop reads CASSSSTSGNLRNEQFF. The CDR3 nucleotides read TGTGCCAGCAGCTCTTCGACTAGCGGGAATCTTCGCAATGAGCAGTTCTTC. The chain joins TRBV7-9 to TRBJ2-1; 11 nucleotides match TRBD2. The CDR3 contains 17 residues. CDR1 SEHNR and CDR2 FQNEAQ come from the germline V gene (reference sequence). Trimming at V came to 4 bases and at J to 6 bases, leaving 11 bases not matched to a gene.

The V gene is TRBV2, the J gene TRBJ1-4, with a weak D call TRBD1 (6 bases). This CDR3 region has 14 residues. Germline lookup yields CDR1 SNHLY and CDR2 FYNNEI. V was pared by 1 base and J by 5 bases, with 8 bases between. CDR3 region: CASSEGTANEKLFF. CDR3 coding DNA: TGTGCCAGCAGTGAAGGGACAGCAAATGAAAAACTGTTTTTT.

The chain uses TRBV5-4 and TRBJ2-7, with TRBD2 matching over 10 bases. CDR1 and CDR2 (germline): SGHNT, YYREEE (reference sequence). This CDR3 region has 19 residues. The V gene end was trimmed by 4 bases and the J gene end by 0 bases; junction bases not matched to a gene: 16. CDR3 region: CASSNQSGTSVKSSYEQYF. In nucleotides, the CDR3 is TGTGCCAGCAGCAACCAATCAGGGACTAGCGTAAAAAGCTCCTACGAGCAGTACTTC.

V is TRBV24-1 and J is TRBJ2-5; D unclear. Germline values: CDR1 KGHDR, CDR2 SFDVKD. V gave up 2 bases and J gave up 2 bases, with 8 bases separating them. This CDR3 region has 14 residues. The CDR3 bases are TGTGCCACCAGTGATTACAGATATCAAGAGACCCAGTACTTC. Protein: CATSDYRYQETQYF.

Only a few counts were recorded for this clone. V is TRBV6-5 and J is TRBJ2-3, with 7 nucleotides matching TRBD2. From germline, CDR1 is MNHEY and CDR2 SVGAGI. This CDR3 has 15 amino acids. V was clipped by 4 bases and J by 6 bases; unmatched bases: 10. The CDR3 protein is CASSSSLAALDTQYF. The CDR3 region has the DNA TGTGCCAGCAGTTCCAGCCTAGCGGCATTGGATACGCAGTATTTT.

The chain recombines TRBV7-9 with TRBJ1-5; 7 bases map to TRBD1. Unmatched junction bases numbered 6, after V lost 5 bases and J lost 2 bases. This CDR3 contains 15 residues. In germline, CDR1 is SEHNR, CDR2 FQNEAQ (reference sequence). The CDR3 region has the DNA TGTGCCAGCAGCCCCCTTGGACAGGGCAATCAGCCCCAGCATTTT. This encodes CASSPLGQGNQPQHF.

Note on this clone: At the DNA level, this CDR3 is encoded by other sequences in the same sample as well. The chain links TRBV28 to TRBJ2-7; D perhaps matches TRBD1 (6 bases). The CDR3 length is 12 residues. Trimming cost V 5 bases and J 4 bases, with 9 bases left between them. Germline values: CDR1 MDHEN, CDR2 SYDVKM. The CDR3 loop is CASSGDRYEQYF. Here the CDR3 DNA reads TGTGCCAGCAGTGGAGACAGGTACGAGCAGTACTTC. The entire variable domain, with the rest obtained from reference TRBV28 and TRBJ2-7, is as follows: DVKVTQSSRYLVKRTGEKVFLECVQDMDHENMFWYRQDPGLGLRLIYFSYDVKMKEKGDIPEGYSVSREKKERFSLILESASTNQTSMYLCASSGDRYEQYFGPGTRLTVT.

The gene calls are TRBV5-8 and TRBJ2-3; D perhaps matches TRBD2 (6 bases). Germline V gives CDR1 SGHTS, CDR2 YDEGEE. V was trimmed by 0 bases and J by 7 bases, leaving 12 bases between them. This CDR3 has 14 amino acids. CDR3 coding DNA: TGTGCCAGCAGCTTGGGCCGTCTAGCGAATACGCAGTATTTT. This gives the protein CASSLGRLANTQYF.

A remark on this clone: Relative to the germline gene, one junction end is altered; a read error may explain this. The chain employs TRBV15 and TRBJ1-4; D ambiguous. CDR1 is LNHNV, CDR2 YYDKDF, per germline (reference sequence). The CDR3 has 9 residues. CDR3 sequence: CATSRDRGF. The CDR3 DNA follows: TGTGCCACCAGCAGAGATCGCGGCTTT.

The CDR3 DNA sequence: TGTGCCAGCAGCTTGCTAGCGGGAGGGCCGTCCTACAATGAGCAGTTCTTC. Protein sequence: CASSLLAGGPSYNEQFF. The chain couples TRBV7-6 to TRBJ2-1; TRBD2 matches 12 bases. CDR3 length: 17 residues. The J segment lost 1 base and the V segment lost 3 bases, leaving 4 bases of the junction unmatched. CDR1 is SGHVS and CDR2 is FNYEAQ in the germline V gene.

V usage is TRBV5-6 and J usage is TRBJ2-2, with D uncertain. V was trimmed by 0 bases and J by 2 bases, leaving 8 bases between them. CDR3 length equals 15 residues. Per the germline V gene, CDR1 is SGHDT and CDR2 is YYEEEE. CDR3 coding DNA: TGTGCCAGCAGCTTGGGGCCCCATAACACCGGGGAGCTGTTTTTT. This translates into CASSLGPHNTGELFF.